The rows below give T cell receptor beta chains drawn from one sample of a study of CD8+CD57+ T cells in acquired aplastic anemia. In TCRdb, the reads were re-called with MiXCR into one record per CDR3 protein. The sample consists of 200,000 or so distinct CDR3 sequences, about 64% of them appearing once. The specimen sequenced was sorted CD4+, CD8+, or CD8+CD57+ T cells (not recorded which) from PBMCs. Receptors were obtained from a human donor with severe aplastic anemia or a healthy control (not recorded which). Both conserved end residues are part of each CDR3. A D gene is named only where the DNA matches it firmly. Rows may omit the clone size; those that give it use once, few, many or a size class.

TRBD1	17	few	TRBV10-3	TRBJ1-4	TGTGCCATCAGTGATCGGACAGGGGGCAAGGCTAATGAAAAACTGTTTTTT	CAISDRTGGKANEKLFF
.	14	many	TRBV3-1	TRBJ2-3	TGTGCCAGCAGCCAGCTAGGAACCACAGATACGCAGTATTTT	CASSQLGTTDTQYF
.	14	few	TRBV27	TRBJ2-2	TGTGCCAGCAGCCTTTTGGGGAACACCGGGGAGCTGTTTTTT	CASSLLGNTGELFF
.	16	.	TRBV7-3	TRBJ2-7	TGTGCCAGCAGCATTGGGGGGCAGGGAGTGACCTACGAGCAGTACTTC	CASSIGGQGVTYEQYF
.	15	once	TRBV7-8	TRBJ1-2	TGTGCCAGCAGCTTAAGACAGAATTCCAACTATGGCTACACCTTC	CASSLRQNSNYGYTF
.	13	once	TRBV5-5	TRBJ2-1	TGTGCCAGCAGCTCCATGAGGGGACATGAGCAGTTCTTC	CASSSMRGHEQFF
.	13	.	TRBV25-1	TRBJ1-4	TGTGCCAGCAGTATCAGGGTTGGGGAAAAACTGTTTTTT	CASSIRVGEKLFF
.	14	.	TRBV7-8	TRBJ2-7	TGTGCCAGCAGCTCAGGGGGGCGGGCCTACGAGCAGTACTTC	CASSSGGRAYEQYF
TRBD1	15	few	TRBV9	TRBJ2-7	TGTGCCAGCAGCGGATGGACAGGGGCCCCCTACGAGCAGTACTTC	CASSGWTGAPYEQYF
TRBD1	14	.	TRBV5-4	TRBJ2-5	TGTGCCAGCAGCATGGACAGGGACCAAGAGACCCAGTACTTC	CASSMDRDQETQYF
TRBD1	12	.	TRBV20-1	TRBJ1-2	TGCAGTGCTGCTACAGGGGGTGGTGGCTACACCTTC	CSAATGGGGYTF
TRBD1	16	.	TRBV15	TRBJ1-1	TGTGCCACCAGCAGAGAACCAGGGGGCAGTTTCACTGAAGCTTTCTTT	CATSREPGGSFTEAFF
.	11	.	TRBV29-1	TRBJ2-7	TGCGGCGTTGTAGCGGCCTACGAGCAGTACTTC	CGVVAAYEQYF
.	14	few	TRBV19	TRBJ1-1	TGTGCCAGTAGTATGGGGCAGCTTAACACTGAAGCTTTCTTT	CASSMGQLNTEAFF
.	15	.	TRBV7-6	TRBJ2-5	TGTGCCAGCAGCTCCTCCCGAGGATACGAAGAGACCCAGTACTTC	CASSSSRGYEETQYF
.	9	many	TRBV30	TRBJ1-2	TGTGCCCGCCTGGGACGCTACACCTTC	CARLGRYTF
TRBD2	18	.	TRBV4-1	TRBJ2-5	TGCGCCAGCAGCCAAGTCCCTCTACTAGCGGGAGGTTATGAGACCCAGTACTTC	CASSQVPLLAGGYETQYF
TRBD1	17	many	TRBV7-8	TRBJ1-1	TGTGCCAGCAGCTTAACCCCCCGGACAGGGGAGAACACTGAAGCTTTCTTT	CASSLTPRTGENTEAFF
.	14	few	TRBV24-1	TRBJ2-5	TGTGCCACCAGTGATACGGACTTTGGGGAGACCCAGTACTTC	CATSDTDFGETQYF
TRBD2	14	.	TRBV29-1	TRBJ2-7	TGCAGCAGTGGACTGGCGGGGGTACTCTACGAGCAGTACTTC	CSSGLAGVLYEQYF
.	11	.	TRBV10-3	TRBJ1-1	TGTGCCATCAGTGATTCGAAAGAGACTTTCTTT	CAISDSKETFF
TRBD2	14	many	TRBV12-3/TRBV12-4	TRBJ2-5	TGTGCCAGCAGATTAGCGGGGGTGGGGGAGACCCAGTACTTC	CASRLAGVGETQYF
.	15	.	TRBV7-2	TRBJ1-1	TGTGCCAGCAGCTTACCCCTAGCAGGGGTCACTGAAGCTTTCTTT	CASSLPLAGVTEAFF